What follows are 10 T cell receptor beta chains derived from one specimen sequenced in a study of technical replicates of blood from a handful of donors. Clones were sequenced by immunoSEQ multiplex PCR, and TCRdb holds only the in-frame ones, with some missing. The data hold some 77,000 clones, with over 90% observed a single time. The sequencing input was T cells isolated from PBMCs. Receptors originate from a human donor in good health.

V is TRBV28 and J is TRBJ1-5, with D possibly TRBD1 on 5 matching bases. Trimming took 5 bases from V and 6 from J, leaving 8 bases between them. This CDR3 is 12 amino acids long. Germline V CDR1 and CDR2: MDHEN, SYDVKM. Here the CDR3 reads CASSQGLQPQHF. For the CDR3, the DNA is TGTGCCAGCAGTCAGGGACTTCAGCCCCAGCATTTT.

This chain links TRBV10-2 with TRBJ2-7; a weak D match, TRBD1 (5 bases). Trimming left V 2 bases short and J 3 bases short, with 5 bases between. The CDR3 length is 12 residues. Germline CDR1 is WSHSY and CDR2 is SAAADI. This CDR3 is CASSETGYEQYF. The DNA for the CDR3 is TGCGCCAGCAGTGAGACAGGCTACGAGCAGTACTTC.

The chain links TRBV7-3 to TRBJ2-3; D is ambiguous. This CDR3 has 13 amino acids. The germline CDR1 and CDR2 sequences are SGHTA and FQGTGA. Trimming took 6 bases from V and 6 from J, leaving 13 bases between them. CDR3 sequence (DNA): TGTGCCAGCAGTAAAACTAATGCGGATACGCAGTATTTT. Protein sequence: CASSKTNADTQYF.

V gene TRBV2 combines with J gene TRBJ2-1; 7 bases agree with TRBD2. V dropped 10 bases and J dropped 6; count of bases not matched to a gene: 12. CDR1 is SNHLY, CDR2 FYNNEI, per germline. The CDR3 extends over 14 amino acids. CDR3 DNA sequence: TGTGCCACCCCCCGGGGGGACGGGGCCAATGAGCAGTTCTTC. This encodes CATPRGDGANEQFF.

The CDR3 region is CASSLSLGGNEQYF. Written as DNA, the CDR3 is TGTGCCAGCAGTTTATCTTTAGGCGGTAACGAGCAGTACTTC. The chain is built from TRBV27 and TRBJ2-7; D is unresolved. The CDR3 sequence is 14 residues long. Between the trimmed V and J ends, which lost 0 bases and 5 bases, there was a span of 11 bases. The germline V gene has CDR1 MNHEY and CDR2 SMNVEV (reference sequence).

The chain employs TRBV6-5 and TRBJ2-6; a possible D gene is TRBD2 (5 bases). The CDR3 is 16 residues long. The germline V gene encodes CDR1 MNHEY and CDR2 SVGAGI. Trimming cost V 0 bases and J 1 base, with 7 bases left between them. In nucleotides, the CDR3 is TGTGCCAGCAGTTACTCGAGGGTGTCTGGGGCCAACGTCCTGACTTTC. It encodes CASSYSRVSGANVLTF.

The chain has TRBV5-1 and TRBJ2-7, with D unclear. Germline V gives CDR1 SGHRS, CDR2 YFSETQ. The CDR3 contains 14 residues. V gave up 0 bases and J gave up 5 bases, with 12 bases separating them. Here the CDR3 reads CASSLVASFNEQYF. DNA for the CDR3: TGCGCCAGCAGCTTGGTCGCTAGTTTCAACGAGCAGTACTTC.

The chain links TRBV27 to TRBJ2-1; tentative D call: TRBD2 (6 bases). The CDR3 sequence is 15 residues long. Trimming shortened V by 5 bases and J by 5 bases, and 16 bases separated the two germline ends. Germline-derived CDR1 and CDR2 are MNHEY and SMNVEV (reference sequence). The CDR3 DNA follows: TGTGCCAGCAGTACTAGATTAGCGGAGAACAATGAGCAGTTCTTC. Translation gives CASSTRLAENNEQFF.

The chain has TRBV7-6 and TRBJ2-1; 8 bases map to TRBD1. J gave up 4 bases and V 2 bases, and 4 bases lay outside the gene matches. CDR3 length: 15 amino acids. Per the germline V gene, CDR1 is SGHVS and CDR2 is FNYEAQ. This chain's CDR3 is CASSLLRDRYNEQFF. The CDR3 DNA reads as TGTGCCAGCAGCTTACTCAGGGACAGGTACAATGAGCAGTTCTTC.

This clone was seen once. V and J are TRBV30 and TRBJ2-2; possibly TRBD2 for D (6 bases). The V end was cut by 4 bases, the J end by 5 bases, with 11 bases between. The CDR3 contains 13 residues. Germline CDR1 reads GTSNPN; CDR2 reads SVGIG (reference sequence). CDR3 DNA sequence: TGTGCCTGGACAGGGACTCCTACCGGGGAGCTGTTTTTT. Encoded protein: CAWTGTPTGELFF.